This T cell receptor (beta chain) was sequenced during a study of cytomegalovirus exposure and HLA in healthy donors. Study observations and caveats: Cytomegalovirus-associated TCR beta chains were listed, numbering roughly 150.

PCR amplification relied on 60 Vbeta primers (plus 13 Jbeta primers). Sequenced by immunoSEQ multiplex PCR; TCRdb stores in-frame clones only, minus some. The profile shows 80,000 to 100,000 clones, more than 70% of them singletons. CDR1 and CDR2 from the germline V gene are MNHNS and SASEGT. V gave up 6 bases and J gave up 7 bases, with 15 bases separating them. The CDR3 extends over 13 amino acids. Points on this clone: What it binds is not known.

This receptor was obtained from a man aged 18 to 30 in good health and CMV-seropositive. The sample was PBMCs. V usage is TRBV6-1 and J usage is TRBJ1-2, with D possibly TRBD1 on 5 matching bases. The CDR3 DNA is TGTGCCAGCAGAGCGAAACAGGACGGTGGCTACACCTTC. It specifies CASRAKQDGGYTF.